Listed here are 29 T cell receptor beta chains from one sample, sequenced in a study of graft-versus-host responses after intestinal transplantation. Antigen specificity for these receptors is unknown. Using immunoSEQ multiplex PCR, the repertoire was profiled, and TCRdb retains in-frame clones only, with some absent. There are about 130,000 clones in the sample; approximately 92% occur only once, and around 0.15% lies in the top ten. The specimen comprised unstimulated CD4+ T cells sorted from spleen or lymph node cells, sampled before intestinal transplant. All receptors derive from a human donor who received an intestinal transplant.

The chain combines TRBV19 with TRBJ1-5; D is possibly TRBD1 (6 bases). This CDR3 is built from 16 residues. V lost 4 bases and J 1 base, leaving 14 bases between the germline ends. CDR1 and CDR2 from the germline V gene are LNHDA and SQIVND (reference sequence). The CDR3 region is CASSSAGDLSNQPQHF. CDR3 bases: TGTGCCAGTAGTAGCGCAGGGGATTTGAGCAATCAGCCCCAGCATTTT.

CDR3 in amino acids: CASSSRLTNSPLHF. The CDR3 nucleotides read TGTGCCAGCAGCTCCAGACTGACTAATTCACCCCTCCACTTT. The rearrangement joins TRBV7-9 to TRBJ1-6; D remains unclear. Trimming stripped 4 bases from V and 6 bases from J, with 10 bases between. This CDR3 has 14 amino acids. The germline V gene has CDR1 SEHNR and CDR2 FQNEAQ (reference sequence).

This rearrangement joins TRBV6-1 to TRBJ1-1; no clear D gene. The CDR3 has 12 amino acids. Trimming cost V 4 bases and J 11 bases, with 14 bases left between them. Germline V gives CDR1 MNHNS, CDR2 SASEGT. The CDR3 is CASSVRAKGAFF. The DNA for the CDR3 is TGTGCCAGCAGTGTTCGCGCTAAGGGCGCTTTCTTT.

This chain connects TRBV29-1 to TRBJ2-3; D gene unclear. The germline V and J ends were trimmed by 5 bases and 7 bases, with 7 bases remaining between them. The length of the CDR3 is 10 residues. The germline V gene encodes CDR1 SQVTM and CDR2 ANQGSEA. The DNA for the CDR3 is TGCAGCGTTCAAACAAATACGCAGTATTTT. This gives the protein CSVQTNTQYF.

This rearrangement joins TRBV6-6 to TRBJ1-5, with unresolved D. Germline V gene lookup returns CDR1 MNHNY and CDR2 SVGAGI (reference sequence). CDR3 size: 13 residues. The V and J ends lost 4 bases and 4 bases respectively, with 8 bases between them. The CDR3 loop reads CASSFQLNQPQHF. CDR3 bases: TGTGCCAGCAGTTTCCAGCTGAATCAGCCCCAGCATTTT.

The rearrangement joins TRBV5-8 to TRBJ1-1; 8 nucleotides agree with TRBD1. V was clipped by 4 bases and J by 6 bases; unmatched bases: 8. The CDR3 loop spans 14 amino acids. CDR1 and CDR2 from the germline V gene are SGHTS and YDEGEE. CDR3 DNA sequence: TGTGCCAGCAGCCCCGAGGACAGGGTCGCTGAAGCTTTCTTT. Amino acid sequence: CASSPEDRVAEAFF.

V usage is TRBV11-2 and J usage is TRBJ1-5; 9 bases align to TRBD1. CDR1 is SGHAT and CDR2 is FQNNGV in the germline V gene. The J segment lost 5 bases and the V segment lost 5 bases, leaving 10 bases of the junction unmatched. The CDR3 spans 16 residues. CDR3 in amino acids: CASSARTGGNDQPQHF. CDR3 nucleotide sequence: TGTGCCAGCAGCGCTCGCACAGGGGGCAATGATCAGCCCCAGCATTTT.

This chain links TRBV19 with TRBJ2-1; 9 bases line up with TRBD2. The CDR3 loop spans 17 amino acids. The trim removed 2 bases at V and 4 bases at J, leaving 9 bases unmatched. Germline CDR1 LNHDA, CDR2 SQIVND (reference sequence). The CDR3 loop reads CASSIPPSGEVYNEQFF. CDR3 nucleotides: TGTGCCAGTAGTATACCCCCTAGCGGGGAGGTATACAATGAGCAGTTCTTC.

The rearrangement joins TRBV27 to TRBJ1-1; TRBD1 agrees at 7 bases. V trimming: 4 bases; J trimming: 4 bases; junction bases outside the gene matches: 12. The CDR3 covers 16 residues. Germline V gene sequence: CDR1 MNHEY, CDR2 SMNVEV (reference sequence). In DNA form, the CDR3 reads TGTGCCAGCAGTTACAGACAGGGCCCCATGAGCACTGAAGCTTTCTTT. Its protein is CASSYRQGPMSTEAFF.

The gene calls are TRBV6-6 and TRBJ2-1, with unresolved D. V gave up 0 bases and J gave up 8 bases, with 11 bases separating them. The CDR3 covers 14 residues. Germline V CDR1 and CDR2: MNHNY, SVGAGI (reference sequence). DNA for the CDR3: TGTGCCAGCAGTTACTCGATTCGGTATGATGAGCAGTTCTTC. Its translation: CASSYSIRYDEQFF.

This sequence joins TRBV5-8 and TRBJ1-6, with 7 nucleotides matching TRBD1. The trim removed 2 bases at V and 9 bases at J, leaving 5 bases unmatched. This CDR3 region has 14 residues. Germline V gene data show CDR1 as SGHTS and CDR2 as YDEGEE. Written as DNA, the CDR3 is TGTGCCAGCAGCTTCCAGGGGGGGATTTCACCCCTCCACTTT. Protein: CASSFQGGISPLHF.

This clone has only a few counts. The J gene is TRBJ1-2, the V gene TRBV15; TRBD1 agrees at 7 bases. V lost 6 bases, J lost 7 bases, and 14 bases stayed unmatched. The germline V gene encodes CDR1 LNHNV and CDR2 YYDKDF (reference sequence). This CDR3 is built from 15 residues. CDR3 sequence (DNA): TGTGCCACCAGACCCTCCCAGGGGGGAGTGCGTGGCTACACCTTC. This gives the protein CATRPSQGGVRGYTF.

The chain combines TRBV18 with TRBJ2-1; D is unresolved. The CDR3 runs 15 residues. Trimming pared 3 bases from V and 0 bases from J, leaving 9 bases between. Germline V gene lookup returns CDR1 KGHSH and CDR2 LQKENI. CDR3 protein: CASSPGPSSYNEQFF. CDR3 nucleotide sequence: TGTGCCAGCTCACCTGGACCGAGCTCCTACAATGAGCAGTTCTTC.

J is TRBJ1-6 and V is TRBV9; maybe TRBD1 (6 bases). The CDR3 is 18 residues long. V was cut by 3 bases and J by 2 bases, with 18 bases left in between. Germline V gene sequence: CDR1 SGDLS, CDR2 YYNGEE. The CDR3 DNA follows: TGTGCCAGCAGCGCCGATACCCCTACAGGGACCTATAATTCACCCCTCCACTTT. Translating it yields CASSADTPTGTYNSPLHF.

This clone occurred once. V usage is TRBV2 and J usage is TRBJ2-3, with TRBD2 matching 7 bases. This CDR3 is 13 amino acids long. V lost 8 bases, J lost 2 bases, and 4 bases stayed unmatched. CDR1 is SNHLY, CDR2 FYNNEI, per germline. CDR3 bases: TGTGCCAGCCTAGCGGAGATCACAGATACGCAGTATTTT. Translating it yields CASLAEITDTQYF.

CDR3 in DNA: TGTGCCAGCAGTAATCAGGGGGCGTCCTACAATGAGCAGTTCTTC. It yields the protein CASSNQGASYNEQFF. This chain joins TRBV6-5 and TRBJ2-1; 8 nucleotides match TRBD1. The germline V gene encodes CDR1 MNHEY and CDR2 SVGAGI. The CDR3 is 15 residues long. J gave up 1 base and V 5 bases, and 4 bases lay outside the gene matches.

V and J are TRBV6-5 and TRBJ2-4, with D tentatively TRBD1 (6 bases). Trimming removed 6 bases at V and 6 bases at J, with 15 bases between. The CDR3 is made up of 14 amino acids. Germline loops: CDR1 MNHEY, CDR2 SVGAGI. CDR3 nucleotides: TGTGCCAGCAGCAGTGGGTCCAGGGGAAACATTCAGTACTTC. Protein sequence: CASSSGSRGNIQYF.

The rearrangement uses TRBV5-5 and TRBJ2-7, with D unclear. CDR3 length: 14 residues. Germline loops: CDR1 SGHKS, CDR2 YYEKEE (reference sequence). Trimming shortened V by 0 bases and J by 2 bases, and 9 bases separated the two germline ends. CDR3 loop: CASSLAVAPYEQYF. The CDR3, as DNA: TGTGCCAGCAGCTTGGCCGTAGCTCCCTACGAGCAGTACTTC.

The chain recombines TRBV6-1 with TRBJ1-2, with 8 bases identical to TRBD1. The junction had 4 bases not matched to a gene; V was cut back by 3 bases and J by 4 bases. The CDR3 contains 14 residues. Germline CDR1 reads MNHNS; CDR2 reads SASEGT. CDR3 coding DNA: TGTGCCAGCAGTGACGGGACAGGAGTCTATGGCTACACCTTC. It specifies CASSDGTGVYGYTF.

This chain links TRBV18 with TRBJ1-2; D is possibly TRBD1 (6 bases). This CDR3 contains 16 residues. V was trimmed by 0 bases and J by 4 bases, leaving 15 bases between them. CDR1 is KGHSH, CDR2 LQKENI, per germline. The CDR3, as DNA: TGTGCCAGCTCACCACCGTACGCAAGGGGGGCCTATGGCTACACCTTC. As protein: CASSPPYARGAYGYTF.

For the CDR3, the DNA is TGCGCCAGCAGCTTCGTAACTCGGACAGGAGCTTCACCCCTCCACTTT. This sequence encodes CASSFVTRTGASPLHF. This chain joins TRBV5-1 and TRBJ1-6; 7 nucleotides match TRBD1. Per germline, CDR1 SGHRS and CDR2 YFSETQ. The CDR3 has 16 amino acids. The V segment lost 2 bases and the J segment 9 bases; nucleotides outside the gene matches: 11.

The chain is built from TRBV5-1 and TRBJ2-5; D is unresolved. The CDR3 consists of 14 residues. Germline-derived CDR1 and CDR2 are SGHRS and YFSETQ. V lost 3 bases, J lost 3 bases, and 12 bases lay in between. CDR3 nucleotides: TGCGCCAGCAGCTCGCTAGGAGAAAAAGAGACCCAGTACTTC. Its protein is CASSSLGEKETQYF.

The rearrangement links TRBV7-3 to TRBJ2-1; perhaps TRBD1 as D (6 bases). Between the trimmed V and J ends, which lost 1 base and 3 bases, there was a span of 10 bases. There are 15 residues in the CDR3. Germline lookup yields CDR1 SGHTA and CDR2 FQGTGA. For the CDR3, the DNA is TGTGCCAGCAGCTTAATGCAGGGGAGCTACAATGAGCAGTTCTTC. It specifies CASSLMQGSYNEQFF. Supplemented by reference TRBV7-3 and TRBJ2-1, the full variable domain reads GAGVSQTPSNKVTEKGKYVELRCDPISGHTALYWYRQSLGQGPEFLIYFQGTGAADDSGLPNDRFFAVRPEGSVSTLKIQRTERGDSAVYLCASSLMQGSYNEQFFGPGTRLTVL.

The rearrangement uses TRBV7-6 and TRBJ2-3; possible D gene TRBD1, 5 bases. V lost 3 bases, J lost 4 bases, and 11 bases lay in between. Germline CDR1 and CDR2: SGHVS and FNYEAQ. The CDR3 contains 14 residues. DNA of the CDR3: TGTGCCAGCAGCTTGGGTTTAGGGGCAGATACGCAGTATTTT. Translating gives CASSLGLGADTQYF.

This chain uses TRBV6-6 with TRBJ1-5; unclear D gene. This CDR3 comprises 13 residues. Trimming stripped 4 bases from V and 6 bases from J, with 10 bases between. Germline V lookup: CDR1 MNHNY, CDR2 SVGAGI (reference sequence). The CDR3 region has the DNA TGTGCCAGCAGTTTCCATCCTGGTCAGCCCCAGCATTTT. Protein product: CASSFHPGQPQHF.

The chain uses TRBV5-1 and TRBJ2-5; TRBD1 might be the D (5 bases). V was pared by 1 base and J by 3 bases, with 10 bases between. Germline values: CDR1 SGHRS, CDR2 YFSETQ. The CDR3 is made up of 14 amino acids. As DNA, the CDR3 is TGCGCCAGCAGCTTGTCGGCAGGGAAAGAGACCCAGTACTTC. Amino acid sequence: CASSLSAGKETQYF.

This rearrangement joins TRBV4-2 to TRBJ1-5, with D hard to call. The ends were cut back, 0 bases at V and 0 bases at J, with 9 bases in the middle. Germline V gene data show CDR1 as LGHNA and CDR2 as YNFKEQ. This CDR3 comprises 16 residues. CDR3: CASSQDPRDSNQPQHF. The CDR3 DNA sequence: TGTGCCAGCAGCCAAGACCCCAGAGATAGCAATCAGCCCCAGCATTTT.

V and J are TRBV29-1 and TRBJ1-1; D not certain. The V gene lost 4 bases and the J gene lost 4 bases, with 7 bases spanning the gap. In germline, CDR1 is SQVTM, CDR2 ANQGSEA. The CDR3 loop spans 11 amino acids. The CDR3, as DNA: TGCAGCGTTGTTCAGGCCACTGAAGCTTTCTTT. It codes for CSVVQATEAFF.

This chain joins TRBV21-1 and TRBJ1-1; the table's TRBD1 call for D was not verified on the DNA. TRBV21-1 is classified as a pseudogene. This CDR3 spans 12 amino acids. DNA for the CDR3: TGTGCCAGCAGCGGGCAGGACATAGAAGCTTTCTTT. It specifies CASSGQDIEAFF.